This note documents a single TCR beta chain sequence. Its specificity is not known. This entry comes from a study of cytomegalovirus exposure and HLA in healthy donors. Whole-study context: Later analysis reported that the approximately 120 validation repertoires shared the platform of the 650 to 700 first-cohort repertoires.

Whole-study results and caveats: Subsequent analysis of the 100 to 150 validation repertoires found a tendency for first-cohort TCR clusters to co-occur.

Assay used: immunoSEQ multiplex PCR; TCRdb lists only in-frame clones, some missing. Among more than 140,000 clones listed, around 90% were seen once. Germline V gene sequence: CDR1 ENHRY, CDR2 SYGVKD. There are 13 residues in the CDR3. The V and J ends lost 7 bases and 7 bases respectively, with 13 bases between them. This TCR was sampled from a woman between 18 and 29 years old in good health and CMV-seropositive. J is TRBJ1-4 and V is TRBV10-3; D is perhaps TRBD1 (5 bases). Sequenced material: PBMCs. For the CDR3, the DNA is TGTGCCATCAAAGGCCAGGGTGGTGAAAAACTGTTTTTT. Protein product: CAIKGQGGEKLFF.